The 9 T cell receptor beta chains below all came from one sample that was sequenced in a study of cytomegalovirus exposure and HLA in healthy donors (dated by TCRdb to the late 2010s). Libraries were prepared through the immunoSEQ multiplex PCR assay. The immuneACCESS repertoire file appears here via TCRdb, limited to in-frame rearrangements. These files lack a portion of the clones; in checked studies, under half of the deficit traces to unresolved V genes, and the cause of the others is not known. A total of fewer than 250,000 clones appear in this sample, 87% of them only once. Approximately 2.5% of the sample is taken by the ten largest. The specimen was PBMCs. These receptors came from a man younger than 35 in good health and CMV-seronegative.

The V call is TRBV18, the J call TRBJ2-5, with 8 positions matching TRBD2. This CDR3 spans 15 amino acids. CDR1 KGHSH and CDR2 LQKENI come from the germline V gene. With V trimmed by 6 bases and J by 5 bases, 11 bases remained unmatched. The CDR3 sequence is CASSRSREGLETQYF. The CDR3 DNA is TGTGCCAGCTCTCGCTCCCGGGAGGGCTTGGAGACCCAGTACTTC.

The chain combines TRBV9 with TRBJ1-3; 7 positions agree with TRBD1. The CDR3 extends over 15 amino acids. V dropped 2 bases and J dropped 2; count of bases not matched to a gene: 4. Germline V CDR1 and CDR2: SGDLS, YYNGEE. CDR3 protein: CASSVEGAPGNTIYF. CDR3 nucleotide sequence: TGTGCCAGCAGCGTTGAGGGGGCGCCTGGAAACACCATATATTTT.

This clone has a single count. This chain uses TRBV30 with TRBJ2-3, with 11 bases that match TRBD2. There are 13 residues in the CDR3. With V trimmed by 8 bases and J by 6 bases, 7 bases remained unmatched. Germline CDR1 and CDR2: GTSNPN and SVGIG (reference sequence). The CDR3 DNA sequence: TGTGCCGGGAATAGCGGGAGGGTGGATACGCAGTATTTT. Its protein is CAGNSGRVDTQYF.

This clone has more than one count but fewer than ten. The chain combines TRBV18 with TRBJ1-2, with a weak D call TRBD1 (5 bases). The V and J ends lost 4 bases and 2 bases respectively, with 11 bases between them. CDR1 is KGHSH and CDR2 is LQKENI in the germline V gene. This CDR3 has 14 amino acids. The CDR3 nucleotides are TGTGCCAGCTCACTCCCACAGGAGAACTATGGCTACACCTTC. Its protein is CASSLPQENYGYTF.

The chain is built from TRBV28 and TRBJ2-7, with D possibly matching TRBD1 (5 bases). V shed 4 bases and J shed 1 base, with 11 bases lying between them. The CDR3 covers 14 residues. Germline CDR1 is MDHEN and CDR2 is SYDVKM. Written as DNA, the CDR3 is TGTGCCAGCAGTTGGGTGGCAGGGTCCTACGAGCAGTACTTC. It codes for CASSWVAGSYEQYF.

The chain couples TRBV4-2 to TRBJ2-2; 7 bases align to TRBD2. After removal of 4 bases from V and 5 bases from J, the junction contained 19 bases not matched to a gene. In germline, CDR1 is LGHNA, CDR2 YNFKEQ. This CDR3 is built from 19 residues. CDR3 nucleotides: TGTGCCAGCAGCCTCTATAGCTCCCCCGGCGGGAGCAATACCGGGGAGCTGTTTTTT. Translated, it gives CASSLYSSPGGSNTGELFF.

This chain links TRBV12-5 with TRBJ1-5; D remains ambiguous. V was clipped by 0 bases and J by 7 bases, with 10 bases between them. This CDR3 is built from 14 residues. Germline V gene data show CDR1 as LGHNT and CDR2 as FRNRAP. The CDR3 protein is CASGLVANRQPQHF. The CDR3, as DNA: TGTGCTAGTGGTTTGGTAGCGAATAGGCAGCCCCAGCATTTT.

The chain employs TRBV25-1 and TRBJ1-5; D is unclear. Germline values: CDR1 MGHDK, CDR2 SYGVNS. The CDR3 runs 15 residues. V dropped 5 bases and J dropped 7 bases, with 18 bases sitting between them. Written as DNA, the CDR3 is TGTGCCAGCAGTCCCTCCGGCAACCTAGGACAGCCCCAGCATTTT. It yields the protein CASSPSGNLGQPQHF.

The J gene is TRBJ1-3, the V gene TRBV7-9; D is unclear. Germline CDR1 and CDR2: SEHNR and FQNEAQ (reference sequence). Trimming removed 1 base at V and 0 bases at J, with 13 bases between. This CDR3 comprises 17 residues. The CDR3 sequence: CASSLGAAYYSGNTIYF. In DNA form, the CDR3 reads TGTGCCAGCAGCTTAGGGGCAGCCTATTACTCTGGAAACACCATATATTTT.